Detailed here is one TCR beta chain. The time point is: healthy volunteer bleed at 6 weeks. The authors extracted total RNA from unfractionated whole blood. The CDR3 covers 12 residues. Trimming stripped 2 bases from V and 15 bases from J, with 15 bases between. The germline V gene encodes CDR1 LGHNA and CDR2 YSLEER. The entry originates in a study of human T cells and chemical hapten exposure. Study as a whole: TCR yields differed between samples (mainly from small differences in pooled library volume).

The library tagged individual cDNA molecules with unique molecular identifiers. TCRdb used MiXCR to reprocess the RACE reads, holding one entry per CDR3 protein. The sample holds fewer than 100,000 distinct CDR3 sequences, approximately 8.6% seen once. The TCR comes from a female donor in good health. Some clones in this sample may be carry-over from other donors' samples. The chain is built from TRBV4-3 and TRBJ2-3; D remains ambiguous. The sample was whole blood. The CDR3 sequence is CASSQRGGPRYF. DNA of the CDR3: TGCGCCAGCAGCCAAAGAGGTGGTCCGCGATATTTT.